This T cell receptor (beta chain) was captured by sequencing in a study of blood T cell repertoires in COVID-19. Libraries were prepared by immunoSEQ multiplex PCR; TCRdb keeps only in-frame clonotypes and omits some of them. Of tens of thousands of clones in the sample, roughly 83% were seen once. Losses at the gene ends were 4 bases for V and 10 bases for J; bases not matched to a gene: 7. From germline, CDR1 is SQVTM and CDR2 ANQGSEA. The CDR3 is 13 amino acids. The rearrangement links TRBV29-1 to TRBJ1-6, with 7 bases identical to TRBD1. The TCR sequence derives from a human donor in a cohort sampled during active COVID-19. Sequenced material: peripheral blood. The CDR3 DNA is TGCAGCGTTGGAGGGGGCGAAGGATCACCCCTCCACTTT. It is translated as CSVGGGEGSPLHF. Full variable domain (missing parts from reference TRBV29-1 and TRBJ1-6): SAVISQKPSRDICQRGTSLTIQCQVDSQVTMMFWYRQQPGQSLTLIATANQGSEATYESGFVIDKFPISRPNLTFSTLTVSNMSPEDSSIYLCSVGGGEGSPLHFGNGTRLTVT.